This T cell receptor (beta chain) was found in a study of T cell responses to AZD1222 COVID-19 vaccine. Profiling relied on immunoSEQ multiplex PCR, and the TCRdb table lists in-frame clones only, not all of them. The sample includes about 130,000 clones, about 82% seen only once; the top ten take roughly 12%. CDR3 length: 18 amino acids. J gave up 7 bases and V 5 bases, and 15 bases lay outside the gene matches. In germline, CDR1 is ENHRY, CDR2 SYGVKD. Regarding the study as a whole: AZD1222 recipients seropositive at baseline numbered only six. Reportedly, nearly half the spike-specific TCRs target unmutated variant regions. White British people made up most donors, females outnumbered males, and clonal diversity was possibly underestimated. Spike-specific TCR breadth and depth rose after two AZD1222 doses.

Comment on this clone: Its antigen remains unknown.

Sequencing used peripheral blood, obtained on day 0 of AZD1222 vaccination. This TCR was sampled from an adult in good health. V gene TRBV10-3 combines with J gene TRBJ2-1, with 12 bases matching TRBD2. This CDR3 is CAISSRGPLAGGLNEQFF. Written as DNA, the CDR3 is TGTGCCATCAGTTCCCGGGGTCCGCTAGCGGGGGGGCTGAATGAGCAGTTCTTC.